These 7 T cell receptor beta chains came from one sample sequenced in a study of OX40 agonist ivuxolimab in advanced cancers. Sequencing was performed with immunoSEQ multiplex PCR; in TCRdb, only in-frame clones are kept and a portion is missing. The table has around 46,000 clones, 82% seen once. Sequencing was performed on CD4+ or CD8+ T cells sorted from blood, taken in a trial of the OX40 agonist ivuxolimab. These receptors were collected from an adult with an advanced solid tumor such as melanoma, head and neck, liver or kidney cancer.

This clone has just one count. The CDR3 sequence is CASSPPLAGTRFGAQYF. As DNA, the CDR3 is TGTGCCAGCTCACCTCCCTTAGCGGGGACCCGGTTTGGAGCCCAGTACTTC. The rearrangement uses TRBV18 and TRBJ2-5, with 8 nucleotides matching TRBD2. The V and J ends lost 3 bases and 9 bases, in that order; junction bases with no gene match: 18. The CDR3 loop spans 17 amino acids. Looked up from germline, CDR1 is KGHSH and CDR2 is LQKENI.

The rearrangement joins TRBV7-8 to TRBJ2-4; unclear D gene. Trimming took 1 base from V and 15 from J, leaving 16 bases between them. Germline values: CDR1 SGHVS, CDR2 FQNEAQ. The CDR3 covers 13 residues. CDR3: CASSLGGVVAPYF. For the CDR3, the DNA is TGTGCCAGCAGCTTAGGGGGTGTGGTGGCCCCGTACTTC.

The J gene is TRBJ1-1, the V gene TRBV7-9, with D possibly matching TRBD1 (5 bases). CDR3 length equals 14 residues. Trimming stripped 6 bases from V and 4 bases from J, with 15 bases between. In germline, CDR1 is SEHNR, CDR2 FQNEAQ (reference sequence). CDR3 DNA: TGTGCCAGCAGACTGGGCGGGGGAGCCACTGAAGCTTTCTTT. It encodes CASRLGGGATEAFF.

The rearrangement links TRBV10-3 to TRBJ2-3; 12 nucleotides match TRBD1. The CDR3 consists of 13 residues. In germline, CDR1 is ENHRY, CDR2 SYGVKD. The V gene end was trimmed by 11 bases and the J gene end by 7 bases; junction bases not matched to a gene: 7. For the CDR3, the DNA is TGTGCCTCGGGACAGGGGGCTGCAAATACGCAGTATTTT. Its protein is CASGQGAANTQYF.

This clone was observed a few times. The chain carries TRBV11-2 and TRBJ2-1; D gene ambiguous. The CDR3 spans 12 residues. The V gene's germline CDR1 is SGHAT and CDR2 FQNNGV. V lost 4 bases to trimming and J lost 5 bases, with 6 bases between them. Written as DNA, the CDR3 is TGTGCCAGCAGCTCCCAGAACAATGAGCAGTTCTTC. It is translated as CASSSQNNEQFF.

The chain has TRBV29-1 and TRBJ1-1; D perhaps matches TRBD1 (5 bases). Germline-derived CDR1 and CDR2 are SQVTM and ANQGSEA. The CDR3 runs 12 residues. Deletions cut 5 bases from V and 7 bases from J, with 14 bases between. The CDR3: CSVSQTAFEAFF. CDR3 nucleotide sequence: TGCAGCGTTAGCCAGACAGCCTTTGAAGCTTTCTTT.

In regard to this clone: Other DNA sequences in this specimen translate into the identical CDR3. V is TRBV19 and J is TRBJ1-3, with a possible D match to TRBD1 (5 bases). The CDR3 runs to 14 residues. The ends were cut back, 3 bases at V and 1 base at J, with 7 bases in the middle. CDR1 and CDR2 from the germline V gene are LNHDA and SQIVND (reference sequence). DNA for the CDR3: TGTGCCAGTAGTATGGGGCAGTCTGGAAACACCATATATTTT. Translated, it gives CASSMGQSGNTIYF.